The clone carrying this T cell receptor beta chain was counted once. Its matching antigen is unknown. Germline loops: CDR1 SGHTA, CDR2 FQGNSA. CDR3 length equals 18 residues. Trimming took 6 bases from V and 3 from J; bases not matched to a gene: 11. The protocol was immunoSEQ multiplex PCR, while the TCRdb copy is restricted to in-frame clones and leaves out a portion. The table shows 95,000 to 150,000 clones, with around 87% occurring only once. These data come from a study of T cell responses to AZD1222 COVID-19 vaccine. Overall study results and limits: Spike-specific TCR breadth and depth grew following two AZD1222 doses. There were mostly white British donors and more females than males, and clonal diversity was possibly underestimated.

This TCR was recovered from an adult in good health. J is TRBJ2-7 and V is TRBV7-2, with 16 positions matching TRBD2. Here the sequenced sample was peripheral blood, taken on day 0 of AZD1222 vaccination. CDR3 residues: CASSSGTSGGASRYEQYF. As DNA, the CDR3 is TGTGCCAGCAGTTCCGGGACTAGCGGGGGGGCTTCCCGCTACGAGCAGTACTTC.